These 2 T cell receptor beta chains share one sample of origin, sequenced in a study of early T cells in non-severe SARS-CoV-2 infection. A single record per CDR3 protein comes from TCRdb applying MiXCR to the 5' RACE reads. The profile shows about 110,000 distinct CDR3 sequences, 12% of them singletons. Sequences were obtained from whole blood. All receptors derive from an adult who was a healthcare worker with PCR-confirmed SARS-CoV-2 infection or an uninfected control (not recorded which).

This clonotype was detected only a few times. This rearrangement joins TRBV27 to TRBJ1-6; TRBD1 is a possible D gene (5 bases). CDR3 length: 18 amino acids. The V end lost 6 bases, the J end lost 2 bases, and 20 bases lay between the germline ends. Looked up from germline, CDR1 is MNHEY and CDR2 is SMNVEV (reference sequence). The CDR3 protein is CASSQYGSRGAYNSPLHF. In DNA, the CDR3 is TGTGCCAGCAGCCAGTACGGATCCCGGGGGGCCTATAATTCACCCCTCCACTTT.

This clonotype was counted only a few times. The V and J genes are TRBV29-1 and TRBJ2-4; 9 nucleotides align to TRBD1. Trimming removed 7 bases from V and 15 bases from J; junction bases left unmatched: 10. CDR1 SQVTM and CDR2 ANQGSEA come from the germline V gene. The CDR3 contains 11 residues. The DNA for the CDR3 is TGCAGCGCCCTGGGACAGGGTGAACGGTACTTC. Its translation: CSALGQGERYF.